One and the same sample provided the 22 T cell receptor beta chains below, sequenced in a study of T cell clones after liver transplantation. Method: immunoSEQ multiplex PCR; TCRdb's copy keeps in-frame clones and lacks some. The table records more than 5,000 clones, 79% of them present only once. This sample comprised CD8+ T cells from blood, obtained 24 months after liver transplant. These receptors came from a human patient who received a liver transplant. Some T cells may originate from the graft donor.

J is TRBJ2-7 and V is TRBV9, with D unclear. V was clipped by 10 bases and J by 10 bases, with 12 bases between them. Germline CDR1 is SGDLS and CDR2 is YYNGEE. The CDR3 spans 9 residues. The chain's CDR3 is CAAPQDQYF. The CDR3 region has the DNA TGTGCCGCGCCCCAAGACCAGTACTTC.

Only one count was recorded for this clone. The chain is built from TRBV7-6 and TRBJ2-1, with 8 bases aligning to TRBD2. With 3 bases clipped from V and 9 bases from J, the junction kept 10 bases outside the gene matches. The CDR3 is 15 residues long. Germline values: CDR1 SGHVS, CDR2 FNYEAQ. The CDR3 loop is CASSFKGLDRAEQFF. CDR3 bases: TGTGCCAGCAGCTTTAAGGGACTAGATAGGGCTGAGCAGTTCTTC.

Only a few counts were recorded for this clone. The junction departs from germline at one end; a sequencing error may be responsible. Additional DNA sequences in this sample encode the identical CDR3. The rearrangement joins TRBV5-4 to TRBJ2-3, with TRBD2 matching over 11 bases. The CDR3 is 18 residues long. Germline lookup yields CDR1 SGHNT and CDR2 YYREEE (reference sequence). DNA of the CDR3: TGCGCCAGCAGCCAAGATATAGCGGGGGGGCTTTTATCAGATACGCAGTATTTT. It is translated as CASSQDIAGGLLSDTQYF.

This chain joins TRBV5-8 and TRBJ2-1; the D gene is possibly TRBD1 (6 bases). Germline V gives CDR1 SGHTS, CDR2 YDEGEE. The V gene lost 4 bases and the J gene lost 0 bases, with 11 bases spanning the gap. The CDR3 has 15 residues. CDR3 protein: CASSQGQSSYNEQFF. The CDR3, as DNA: TGTGCCAGCAGCCAGGGACAAAGCTCCTACAATGAGCAGTTCTTC.

The chain combines TRBV6-6 with TRBJ1-2; 8 bases are shared with TRBD1. V shed 4 bases, J shed 4 bases, and the junction held 5 bases outside the gene matches. This CDR3 has 14 residues. Germline values: CDR1 MNHNY, CDR2 SVGAGI (reference sequence). CDR3: CASSFGQGGYGYTF. CDR3 nucleotides: TGTGCCAGCAGTTTCGGACAGGGTGGCTATGGCTACACCTTC.

J is TRBJ2-3 and V is TRBV4-1; D gene uncertain. The CDR3 length is 13 residues. Deletions cut 0 bases from V and 5 bases from J, with 6 bases between. CDR1 and CDR2 (germline): MGHRA, YSYEKL. The CDR3 here is CASSQDPLDTQYF. The CDR3 nucleotides read TGCGCCAGCAGCCAAGATCCCTTAGATACGCAGTATTTT.

Written as DNA, the CDR3 is TGTGCCAGCAGCCAGACAGACTACGAGCAGTACTTC. Its protein is CASSQTDYEQYF. This sequence joins TRBV13 and TRBJ2-7, with D perhaps TRBD1 (5 bases). V lost 5 bases, J lost 3 bases, and 8 bases lay in between. The CDR3 loop spans 12 amino acids. Germline V gene data show CDR1 as PRHDT and CDR2 as FYEKMQ (reference sequence).

V and J are TRBV27 and TRBJ1-4; D not certain. Trimming shortened V by 1 base and J by 8 bases, and 11 bases separated the two germline ends. CDR1 and CDR2 (germline): MNHEY, SMNVEV (reference sequence). The CDR3 is made up of 14 amino acids. CDR3 DNA: TGTGCCAGCAGTTTATTTGGGTTCGACGAAAAACTGTTTTTT. Its translation: CASSLFGFDEKLFF.

V and J are TRBV6-6 and TRBJ2-7; D perhaps matches TRBD1 (5 bases). Per the germline V gene, CDR1 is MNHNY and CDR2 is SVGAGI (reference sequence). V was cut by 2 bases and J by 5 bases, with 10 bases left in between. CDR3 length: 13 residues. Written as DNA, the CDR3 is TGTGCCAGCAGTTACGCAGGGATCGACGAGCAGTACTTC. Translating gives CASSYAGIDEQYF.

The rearrangement uses TRBV11-2 and TRBJ2-7; D possibly matches TRBD1 or TRBD2 (5 bases each). The CDR3 runs 16 residues. Deletions cut 1 base from V and 0 bases from J, with 13 bases between. Germline assignment: CDR1 SGHAT and CDR2 FQNNGV. DNA of the CDR3: TGTGCCAGCAGCTTAGGGGGACGGCCTAGCTCCTACGAGCAGTACTTC. It specifies CASSLGGRPSSYEQYF.

The chain combines TRBV14 with TRBJ2-4; D is unresolved. This CDR3 has 15 amino acids. Germline V gene lookup returns CDR1 SGHDN and CDR2 FVKESK. Trimming left V 2 bases short and J 3 bases short, with 11 bases between. In nucleotides, the CDR3 is TGTGCCAGCAGCCAACGGATGTGGGGCAAAAACATTCAGTACTTC. Encoded protein: CASSQRMWGKNIQYF. The variable domain in full, completed from reference TRBV14 and TRBJ2-4, reads EAGVTQFPSHSVIEKGQTVTLRCDPISGHDNLYWYRRVMGKEIKFLLHFVKESKQDESGMPNNRFLAERTGGTYSTLKVQPAELEDSGVYFCASSQRMWGKNIQYFGAGTRLSVL.

This chain joins TRBV29-1 and TRBJ2-3, with 7 bases matching TRBD1. Losses at the gene ends were 5 bases for V and 0 bases for J; bases not matched to a gene: 5. Per germline, CDR1 SQVTM and CDR2 ANQGSEA. The CDR3 sequence is 14 residues long. CDR3 coding DNA: TGCAGCGTTCGTGGGACAGTTAGCACAGATACGCAGTATTTT. The encoded protein is CSVRGTVSTDTQYF.

The chain joins TRBV7-9 to TRBJ1-1; 7 bases fit TRBD1. Germline-derived CDR1 and CDR2 are SEHNR and FQNEAQ (reference sequence). J lost 8 bases, V lost 3 bases, and 3 bases had no gene match. The CDR3 is made up of 12 amino acids. The CDR3 region has the DNA TGTGCCAGCAGCTTCTGGACAGGAGAAGCTTTCTTT. Protein: CASSFWTGEAFF.

This chain links TRBV13 with TRBJ2-7; no reliable D call. Trimming stripped 6 bases from V and 4 bases from J, with 19 bases between. This CDR3 has 15 amino acids. The V gene's germline CDR1 is PRHDT and CDR2 FYEKMQ (reference sequence). The CDR3 region is CASSRTDQPLYEQYF. CDR3 nucleotides: TGTGCCAGCAGTCGTACGGATCAGCCCTTATACGAGCAGTACTTC.

V and J are TRBV6-1 and TRBJ1-5, with 7 bases lining up with TRBD1. V trimming: 6 bases; J trimming: 4 bases; junction bases outside the gene matches: 3. Per germline, CDR1 MNHNS and CDR2 SASEGT. This CDR3 is 13 amino acids long. CDR3 protein: CASRDRPNQPQHF. CDR3 DNA sequence: TGTGCCAGCAGGGACAGGCCAAATCAGCCCCAGCATTTT.

This clone was found once. The chain links TRBV7-6 to TRBJ2-7; TRBD2 matches 9 bases. The CDR3 sequence is 17 residues long. Germline CDR1 reads SGHVS; CDR2 reads FNYEAQ. V shed 1 base and J 4 bases; nucleotides not matched to a gene: 11. The CDR3 spells CASSLGASGMVVYEQYF. The CDR3 DNA reads TGTGCCAGCAGCTTAGGGGCTAGCGGGATGGTGGTGTACGAGCAGTACTTC.

The chain combines TRBV6-1 with TRBJ2-7; 9 nucleotides align to TRBD1. Trimming cost V 2 bases and J 2 bases; bases outside gene matches: 4. Per germline, CDR1 MNHNS and CDR2 SASEGT. The length of the CDR3 is 15 residues. The CDR3 sequence: CASSEWDRATYEQYF. In DNA, the CDR3 is TGTGCCAGCAGTGAATGGGACAGGGCTACCTACGAGCAGTACTTC.

This chain connects TRBV29-1 to TRBJ2-1; 13 bases fit TRBD2. V was clipped by 6 bases and J by 5 bases; unmatched bases: 4. Germline V lookup: CDR1 SQVTM, CDR2 ANQGSEA. The CDR3 sequence is 14 residues long. The DNA for the CDR3 is TGCAGCGTGCGACTAGCGGGGGGAGACAATGAGCAGTTCTTC. Translated, it gives CSVRLAGGDNEQFF.

The genes are TRBV9 and TRBJ2-1, with TRBD2 identical over 7 bases. J gave up 7 bases and V 3 bases, and 10 bases lay outside the gene matches. The CDR3 length is 15 residues. CDR1 SGDLS and CDR2 YYNGEE come from the germline V gene. The CDR3 loop is CASSGRFAGVNEQFF. CDR3 in DNA: TGTGCCAGCAGCGGAAGGTTTGCGGGGGTAAATGAGCAGTTCTTC.

This clone was picked up one time. This sequence joins TRBV19 and TRBJ1-5, with 7 bases lining up with TRBD1. This CDR3 is built from 17 residues. J gave up 1 base and V 4 bases, and 10 bases lay outside the gene matches. Germline-derived CDR1 and CDR2 are LNHDA and SQIVND (reference sequence). The CDR3 DNA is TGTGCCAGTAGTAACCAGGGGGGGGGCTTAAGCAATCAGCCCCAGCATTTT. It is translated as CASSNQGGGLSNQPQHF.

The chain has TRBV5-4 and TRBJ2-1; 11 bases are shared with TRBD2. Germline V gives CDR1 SGHNT, CDR2 YYREEE (reference sequence). J gave up 7 bases and V 3 bases, and 9 bases lay outside the gene matches. CDR3 size: 16 residues. CDR3 protein: CASSSPLAGGVNEQFF. The CDR3, as DNA: TGTGCCAGCAGCTCCCCTTTAGCGGGAGGGGTAAATGAGCAGTTCTTC.

The V and J genes are TRBV6-6 and TRBJ2-3; D is unresolved. In germline, CDR1 is MNHNY, CDR2 SVGAGI (reference sequence). This CDR3 is 14 amino acids long. The V end lost 8 bases, the J end lost 1 base, and 13 bases lay between the germline ends. As DNA, the CDR3 is TGTGCCAGCGAACCCTGGGTGGGCACAGATACGCAGTATTTT. This encodes CASEPWVGTDTQYF.